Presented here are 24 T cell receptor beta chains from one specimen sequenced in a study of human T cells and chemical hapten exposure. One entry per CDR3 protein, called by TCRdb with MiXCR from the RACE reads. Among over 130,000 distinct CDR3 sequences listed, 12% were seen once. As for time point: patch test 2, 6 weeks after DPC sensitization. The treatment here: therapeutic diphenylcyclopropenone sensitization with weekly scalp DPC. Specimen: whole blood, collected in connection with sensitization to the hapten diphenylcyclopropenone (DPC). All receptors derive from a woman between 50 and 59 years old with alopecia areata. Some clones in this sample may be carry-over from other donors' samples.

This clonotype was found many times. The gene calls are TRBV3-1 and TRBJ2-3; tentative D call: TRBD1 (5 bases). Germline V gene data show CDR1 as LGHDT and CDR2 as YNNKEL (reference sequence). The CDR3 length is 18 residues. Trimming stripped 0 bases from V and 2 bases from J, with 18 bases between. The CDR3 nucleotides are TGTGCCAGCAGCCAAGATTTTGACAGTCGCGCAATCACAGATACGCAGTATTTT. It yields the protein CASSQDFDSRAITDTQYF.

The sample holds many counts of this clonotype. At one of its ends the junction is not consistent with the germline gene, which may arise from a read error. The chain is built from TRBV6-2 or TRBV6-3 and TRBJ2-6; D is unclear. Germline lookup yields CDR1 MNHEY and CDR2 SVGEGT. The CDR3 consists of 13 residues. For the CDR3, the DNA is TGTGCCAGCAGCTACTCTGGGGCCAACGTCCTGACTTTC. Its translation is CASSYSGANVLTF.

CDR3 nucleotide sequence: TGCAGTGCTGGACAGGGGGCCGCTGAAGCTTTCTTT. Its protein is CSAGQGAAEAFF. The rearrangement links TRBV20-1 to TRBJ1-1; TRBD1 aligns across 11 bases. V shed 5 bases, J shed 6 bases, and the junction held 2 bases outside the gene matches. The germline CDR1 and CDR2 sequences are DFQATT and SNEGSKA (reference sequence). The CDR3 covers 12 residues.

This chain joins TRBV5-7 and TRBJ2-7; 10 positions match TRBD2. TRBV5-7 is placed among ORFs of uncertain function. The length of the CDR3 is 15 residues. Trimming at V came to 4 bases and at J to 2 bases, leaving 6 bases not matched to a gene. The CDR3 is CASSPTSGDTYEQYF. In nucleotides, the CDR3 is TGTGCCAGCAGCCCTACTAGCGGGGACACCTACGAGCAGTACTTC.

The CDR3 coding sequence is TGTGCCAGCAGCGAAGGGGGTGGACAGGGAAGTTCACCCCTCCACTTT. Its translation: CASSEGGGQGSSPLHF. V and J are TRBV9 and TRBJ1-6, with 8 bases matching TRBD1. The CDR3 runs 16 residues. Germline V gene lookup returns CDR1 SGDLS and CDR2 YYNGEE. The ends lost 3 bases at V and 9 bases at J; junction bases unmatched: 11.

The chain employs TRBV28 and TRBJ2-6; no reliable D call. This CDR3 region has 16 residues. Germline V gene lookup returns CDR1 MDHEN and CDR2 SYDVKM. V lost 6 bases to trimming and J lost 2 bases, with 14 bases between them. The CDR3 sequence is CASRLPLGTGANVLTF. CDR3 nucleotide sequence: TGTGCCAGCAGACTCCCCCTTGGCACTGGGGCCAACGTCCTGACTTTC. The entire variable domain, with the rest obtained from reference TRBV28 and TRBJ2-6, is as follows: DVKVTQSSRYLVKRTGEKVFLECVQDMDHENMFWYRQDPGLGLRLIYFSYDVKMKEKGDIPEGYSVSREKKERFSLILESASTNQTSMYLCASRLPLGTGANVLTFGAGSRLTVL.

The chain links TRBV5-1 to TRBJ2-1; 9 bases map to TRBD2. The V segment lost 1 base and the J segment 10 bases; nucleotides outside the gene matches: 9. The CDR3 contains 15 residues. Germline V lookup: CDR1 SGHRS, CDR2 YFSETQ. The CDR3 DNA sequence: TGCGCCAGCAGCTTGTTAGCTAGCGGGACAAAGGAGCAGTTCTTC. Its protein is CASSLLASGTKEQFF.

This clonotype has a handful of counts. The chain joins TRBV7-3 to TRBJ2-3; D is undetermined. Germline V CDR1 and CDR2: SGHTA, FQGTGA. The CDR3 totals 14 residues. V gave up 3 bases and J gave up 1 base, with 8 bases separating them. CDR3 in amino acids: CASSFLTGTDTQYF. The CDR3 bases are TGTGCCAGCAGCTTCCTGACTGGCACAGATACGCAGTATTTT.

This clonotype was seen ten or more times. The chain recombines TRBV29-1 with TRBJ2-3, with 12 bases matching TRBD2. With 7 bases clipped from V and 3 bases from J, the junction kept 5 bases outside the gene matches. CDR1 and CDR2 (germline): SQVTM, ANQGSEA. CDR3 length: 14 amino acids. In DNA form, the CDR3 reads TGCAGCGCAGGACTAGCGGGAACGACAGATACGCAGTATTTT. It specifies CSAGLAGTTDTQYF.

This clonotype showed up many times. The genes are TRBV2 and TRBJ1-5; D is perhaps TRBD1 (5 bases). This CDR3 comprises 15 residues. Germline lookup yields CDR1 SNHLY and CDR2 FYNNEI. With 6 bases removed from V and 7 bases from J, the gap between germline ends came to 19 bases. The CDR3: CASSQRGREDQPQHF. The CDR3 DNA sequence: TGTGCCAGCAGCCAAAGGGGCAGGGAGGACCAGCCCCAGCATTTT.

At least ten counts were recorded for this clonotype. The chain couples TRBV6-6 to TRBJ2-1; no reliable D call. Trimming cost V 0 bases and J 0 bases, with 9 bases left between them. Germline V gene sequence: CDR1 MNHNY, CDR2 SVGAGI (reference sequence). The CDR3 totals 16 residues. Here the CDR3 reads CASSYSAISSYNEQFF. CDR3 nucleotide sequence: TGTGCCAGCAGTTACTCGGCGATTAGCTCCTACAATGAGCAGTTCTTC.

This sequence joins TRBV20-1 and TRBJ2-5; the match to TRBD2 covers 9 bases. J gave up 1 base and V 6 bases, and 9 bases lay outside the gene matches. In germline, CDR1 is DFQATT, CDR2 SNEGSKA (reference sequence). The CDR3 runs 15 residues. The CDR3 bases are TGCAGTGCCCTAGCGGGAAGCGTGACCCAAGAGACCCAGTACTTC. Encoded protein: CSALAGSVTQETQYF.

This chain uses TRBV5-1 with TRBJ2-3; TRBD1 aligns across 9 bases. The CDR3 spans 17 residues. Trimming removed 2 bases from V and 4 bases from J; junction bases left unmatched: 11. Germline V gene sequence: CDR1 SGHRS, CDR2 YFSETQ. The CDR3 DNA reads TGCGCCAGCAGCTTTACTCCCCCGGGACAGGGAGCAGATACGCAGTATTTT. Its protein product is CASSFTPPGQGADTQYF.

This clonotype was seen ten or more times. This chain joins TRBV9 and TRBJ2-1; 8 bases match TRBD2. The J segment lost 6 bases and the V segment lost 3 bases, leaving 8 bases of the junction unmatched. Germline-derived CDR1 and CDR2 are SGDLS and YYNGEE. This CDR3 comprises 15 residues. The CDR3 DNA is TGTGCCAGCAGCGCCTCCGGGACTAGACGCAATGAGCAGTTCTTC. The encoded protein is CASSASGTRRNEQFF.

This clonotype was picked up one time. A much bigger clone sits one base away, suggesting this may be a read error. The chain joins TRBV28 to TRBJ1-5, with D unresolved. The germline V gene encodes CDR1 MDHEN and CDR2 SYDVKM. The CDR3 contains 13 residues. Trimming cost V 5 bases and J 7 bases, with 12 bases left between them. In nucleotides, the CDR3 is TGTGCCAGCAGTGTCCCGGTTTGGCAGCCCCAGCATTTT. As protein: CASSVPVWQPQHF.

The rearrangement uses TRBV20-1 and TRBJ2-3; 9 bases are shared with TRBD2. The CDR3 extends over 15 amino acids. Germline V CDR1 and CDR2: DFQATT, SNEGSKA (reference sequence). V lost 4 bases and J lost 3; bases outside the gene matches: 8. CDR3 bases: TGCAGTGCTATCCCTCTAGCGGGACGGACAGATACGCAGTATTTT. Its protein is CSAIPLAGRTDTQYF.

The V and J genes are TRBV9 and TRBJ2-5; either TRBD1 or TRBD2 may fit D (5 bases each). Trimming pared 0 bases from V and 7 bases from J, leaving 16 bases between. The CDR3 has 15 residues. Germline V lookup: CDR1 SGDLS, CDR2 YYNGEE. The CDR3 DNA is TGTGCCAGCAGCGTAGCTACGGGGCCCCTTGGGACCCAGTACTTC. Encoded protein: CASSVATGPLGTQYF.

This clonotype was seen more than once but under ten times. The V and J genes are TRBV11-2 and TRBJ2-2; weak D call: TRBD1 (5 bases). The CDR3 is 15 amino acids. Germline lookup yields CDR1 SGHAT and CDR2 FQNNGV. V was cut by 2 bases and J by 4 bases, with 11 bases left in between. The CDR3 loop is CASSLTRVITGELFF. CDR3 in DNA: TGTGCCAGCAGCTTAACCAGGGTCATCACCGGGGAGCTGTTTTTT.

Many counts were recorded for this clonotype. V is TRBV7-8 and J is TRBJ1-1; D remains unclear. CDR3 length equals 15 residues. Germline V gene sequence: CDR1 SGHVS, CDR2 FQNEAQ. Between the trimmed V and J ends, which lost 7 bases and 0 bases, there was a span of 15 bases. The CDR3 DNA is TGTGCCAGCACCCGAACCCAGGTCATGAACACTGAAGCTTTCTTT. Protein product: CASTRTQVMNTEAFF.

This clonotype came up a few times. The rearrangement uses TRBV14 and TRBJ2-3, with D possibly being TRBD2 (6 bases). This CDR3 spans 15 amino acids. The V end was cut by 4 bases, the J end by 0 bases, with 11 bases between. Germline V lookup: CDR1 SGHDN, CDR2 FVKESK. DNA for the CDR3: TGTGCCAGCAGCCCTCCGGGACTGAGCACAGATACGCAGTATTTT. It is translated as CASSPPGLSTDTQYF.

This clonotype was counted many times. The CDR3 DNA follows: TGCAGCGCAGTGGCGGGGCGAGGTGGCTACACCTTC. This codes for CSAVAGRGGYTF. The chain joins TRBV29-1 to TRBJ1-2; a weak D match, TRBD1 (5 bases). The CDR3 is made up of 12 amino acids. Germline loops: CDR1 SQVTM, CDR2 ANQGSEA. V lost 7 bases to trimming and J lost 7 bases, with 16 bases between them.

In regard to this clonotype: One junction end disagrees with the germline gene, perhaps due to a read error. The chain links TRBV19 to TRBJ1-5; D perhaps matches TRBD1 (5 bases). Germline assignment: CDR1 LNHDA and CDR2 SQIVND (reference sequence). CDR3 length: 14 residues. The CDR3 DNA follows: TGTGCCAGTAGTATAGGACAGTTCAATCAGCCCCAGCTTTTT. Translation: CASSIGQFNQPQLF.

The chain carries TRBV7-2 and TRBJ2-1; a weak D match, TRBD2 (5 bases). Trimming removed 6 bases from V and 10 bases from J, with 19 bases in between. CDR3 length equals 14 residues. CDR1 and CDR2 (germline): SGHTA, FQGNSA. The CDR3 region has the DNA TGTGCCAGCAGTATCGGTAGGGAAGGAGGCGAGCAGTTCTTC. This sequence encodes CASSIGREGGEQFF.

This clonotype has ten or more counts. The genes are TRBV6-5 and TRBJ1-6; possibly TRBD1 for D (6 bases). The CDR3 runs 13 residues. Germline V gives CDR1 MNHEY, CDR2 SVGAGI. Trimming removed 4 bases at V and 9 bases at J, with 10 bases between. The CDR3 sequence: CASSSRGASPLHF. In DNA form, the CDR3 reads TGTGCCAGCAGTTCCCGGGGGGCTTCACCCCTCCACTTT.